This entry features one TCR beta chain sequence. The data were obtained in a study of shared clonotypes between healthy human individuals. The germline V gene encodes CDR1 SGHKS and CDR2 YYEKEE (reference sequence). This CDR3 has 11 residues. V dropped 2 bases and J dropped 7 bases, with 7 bases sitting between them. Original methodology: Junction-only sequences produced by ImmunoSEQ had no quality scores, so filtering differed. Clones were sequenced by immunoSEQ multiplex PCR, and TCRdb holds only the in-frame ones, with some missing. That table gives V, J and clone size, and the DNA gave D and trimming. Among fewer than 2.5 million clones listed, 80% to 95% were seen once.

This clonotype originated in a man aged 18 to 29 in good health. Some clones in this sample may be carry-over from other donors' samples. Material: naive CD4+ T cells from PBMCs. As for subset: CD45RA+ positively selected. The chain carries TRBV5-5 and TRBJ2-7; D gene unclear. This CDR3 reads CASSFGREQYF. Here the CDR3 DNA reads TGTGCCAGCAGCTTCGGACGGGAGCAGTACTTC.